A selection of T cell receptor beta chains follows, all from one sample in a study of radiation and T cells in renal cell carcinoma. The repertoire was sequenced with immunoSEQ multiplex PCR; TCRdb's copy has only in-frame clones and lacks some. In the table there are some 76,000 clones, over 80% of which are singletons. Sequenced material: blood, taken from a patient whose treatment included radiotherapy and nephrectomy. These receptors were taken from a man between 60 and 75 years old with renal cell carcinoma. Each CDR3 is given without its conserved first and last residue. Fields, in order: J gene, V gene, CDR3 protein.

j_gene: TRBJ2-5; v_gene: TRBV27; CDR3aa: ASRDRGLRVGLTWETQY
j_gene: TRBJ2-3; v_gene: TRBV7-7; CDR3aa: ASSRQFLTDTQY
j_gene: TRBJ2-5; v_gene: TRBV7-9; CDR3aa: ASSLARASGTETQY
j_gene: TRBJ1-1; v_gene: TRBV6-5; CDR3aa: ASSYSRQVGTEAF
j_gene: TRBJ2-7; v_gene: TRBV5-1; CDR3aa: ASSVPGDGYEQY
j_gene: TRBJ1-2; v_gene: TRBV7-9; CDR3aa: ASSLGEPYGYT
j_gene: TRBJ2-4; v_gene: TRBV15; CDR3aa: ATSRGSGTPKNIQY
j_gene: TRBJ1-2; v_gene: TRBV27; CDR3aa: ASSYGTGDTGGYT
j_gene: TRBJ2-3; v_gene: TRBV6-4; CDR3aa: AAVEKSDTDTQY
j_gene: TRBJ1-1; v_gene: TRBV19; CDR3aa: ASLDRGGAF
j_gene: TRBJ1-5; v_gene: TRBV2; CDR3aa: ASSYVRASHGAQPQH
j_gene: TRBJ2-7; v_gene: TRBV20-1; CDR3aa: SARLTYEQY
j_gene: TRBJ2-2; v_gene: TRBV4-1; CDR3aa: ASSLSRMVGVTGELF
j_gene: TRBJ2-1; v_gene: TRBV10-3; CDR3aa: AISGLAGDSLERF
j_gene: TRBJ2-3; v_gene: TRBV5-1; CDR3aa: ASSPRGGHTDTQY
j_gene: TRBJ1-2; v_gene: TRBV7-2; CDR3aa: ASSFLGTGGSYT
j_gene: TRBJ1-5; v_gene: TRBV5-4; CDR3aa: ASSLGPNQPQH
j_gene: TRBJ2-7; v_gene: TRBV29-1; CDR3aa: SSMGWGGDAYEQY
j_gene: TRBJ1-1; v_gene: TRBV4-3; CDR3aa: ASSQVGARGTEAF
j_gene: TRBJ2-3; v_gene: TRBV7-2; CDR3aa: ASSSRLAGGRDTQY
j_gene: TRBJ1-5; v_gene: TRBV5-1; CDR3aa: ASSLAGDAGQPQH
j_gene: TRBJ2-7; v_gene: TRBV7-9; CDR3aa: ASSSQEGPSYEQY
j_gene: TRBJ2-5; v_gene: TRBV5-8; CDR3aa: ASSTGTGGSVETQY
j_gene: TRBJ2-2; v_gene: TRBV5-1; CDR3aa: ASSLWTGGTGELF
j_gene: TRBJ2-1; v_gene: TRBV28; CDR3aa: ASSTSGRINEQF
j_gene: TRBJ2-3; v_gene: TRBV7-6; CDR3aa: ASSPEGGAMNTQY
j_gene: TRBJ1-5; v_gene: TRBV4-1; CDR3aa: ASSQAGGQPQH
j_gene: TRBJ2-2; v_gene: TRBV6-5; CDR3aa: ASRTGTTNTGELF
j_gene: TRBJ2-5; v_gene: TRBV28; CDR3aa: ASSFPGTGFQETQY
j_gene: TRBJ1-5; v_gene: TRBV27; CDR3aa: ASSYSDSNQPQH
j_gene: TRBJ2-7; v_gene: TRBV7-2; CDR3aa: ASSLGGQPYEQY
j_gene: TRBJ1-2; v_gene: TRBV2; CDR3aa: ASSEGGGATYGYT
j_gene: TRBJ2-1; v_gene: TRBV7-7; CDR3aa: ASSLEGPSGRAESYNEQF
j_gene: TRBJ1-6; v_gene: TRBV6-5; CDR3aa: ASSVDLLPPLH
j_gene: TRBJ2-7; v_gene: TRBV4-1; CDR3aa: ASSQFQGFYEQY
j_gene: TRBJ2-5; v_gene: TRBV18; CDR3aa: ASSPAGFGETQY
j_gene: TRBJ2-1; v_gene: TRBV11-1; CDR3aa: ASSLIGNEQF
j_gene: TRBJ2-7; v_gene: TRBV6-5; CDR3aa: ASSYSSRVGSYEQY
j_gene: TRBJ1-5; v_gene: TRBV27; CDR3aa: ASSPSWGVRQPQH
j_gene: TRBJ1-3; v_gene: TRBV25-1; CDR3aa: ASSEYGDRYPSGNTIY
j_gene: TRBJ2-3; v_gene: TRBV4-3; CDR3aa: ASSQGGWRTDTQY